Sequencing of this T cell receptor (beta chain) was carried out in a study of PD-L1 blockade in urothelial cancer. Points on this clone: Its antigen is currently unknown.

Study observations and caveats: Stronger expansion of tumor-associated clones in blood at 3 weeks distinguished durable-benefit patients.

Profiling relied on immunoSEQ multiplex PCR, and the TCRdb table lists in-frame clones only, not all of them. The sample has roughly 120,000 clones, around 88% seen once. CDR1 is KGHSH, CDR2 LQKENI, per germline. The CDR3 is 16 amino acids. V gave up 2 bases and J gave up 4 bases; unmatched junction bases: 4. The sample's time point: peripheral blood 6 weeks after treatment start. Here the sequenced sample was PBMCs, taken around atezolizumab (anti-PD-L1) treatment. The TCR sequence derives from a man in his 60s with urothelial cancer. The V gene is TRBV18, the J gene TRBJ2-6, with 8 bases that match TRBD1. CDR3 in amino acids: CASSPLDRAGANVLTF. As DNA, the CDR3 is TGTGCCAGCTCACCATTGGACAGGGCCGGGGCCAACGTCCTGACTTTC.